Following are 18 T cell receptor beta chains from one sample sequenced in a study of tumor-infiltrating lymphocytes in localized non-small cell lung cancer. TCRdb keeps only in-frame clones here, not all; method: immunoSEQ multiplex PCR. The sample carries approximately 15,000 clones, under 80% recorded once. Specimen: lung tumor tissue. These receptors were collected from a human donor with non-small cell lung cancer.

J is TRBJ1-6 and V is TRBV27, with unresolved D. Germline V CDR1 and CDR2: MNHEY, SMNVEV (reference sequence). The CDR3 is 14 residues long. Trimming pared 2 bases from V and 6 bases from J, leaving 8 bases between. CDR3 nucleotides: TGTGCCAGCAGTTTAGGTCTCGTTAATTCACCCCTCCACTTT. Translation gives CASSLGLVNSPLHF.

J is TRBJ2-2 and V is TRBV14; D might be TRBD1 (6 bases). The V end was cut by 3 bases, the J end by 6 bases, with 17 bases between. Germline V gene data show CDR1 as SGHDN and CDR2 as FVKESK. The CDR3 has 16 residues. The DNA for the CDR3 is TGTGCCAGCAGCCATCAACCCGGGACATGGGCCGGGGAGCTGTTTTTT. Protein sequence: CASSHQPGTWAGELFF.

The V and J genes are TRBV28 and TRBJ2-3; D is unclear. The CDR3 length is 15 residues. With 3 bases removed from V and 1 base from J, the gap between germline ends came to 11 bases. Germline CDR1 and CDR2: MDHEN and SYDVKM. As DNA, the CDR3 is TGTGCCAGCAGTTTGCGGACCGGTGGCACAGATACGCAGTATTTT. As protein: CASSLRTGGTDTQYF.

The V and J genes are TRBV2 and TRBJ1-2; tentatively, D is TRBD1 (5 bases). Between the trimmed V and J ends, which lost 9 bases and 8 bases, there was a span of 19 bases. The CDR3 extends over 13 amino acids. Germline CDR1 is SNHLY and CDR2 is FYNNEI. CDR3 in amino acids: CASQAAGRGGYTF. The CDR3, as DNA: TGTGCCAGTCAGGCGGCAGGGAGAGGCGGCTACACCTTC.

V usage is TRBV5-1 and J usage is TRBJ2-5, with no clear D. This CDR3 is 14 amino acids long. Germline V gene lookup returns CDR1 SGHRS and CDR2 YFSETQ. Trimming left V 2 bases short and J 1 base short, with 9 bases between. The chain's CDR3 is CASSFQAVQETQYF. In DNA, the CDR3 is TGCGCCAGCAGCTTTCAGGCAGTCCAAGAGACCCAGTACTTC.

The count of this clone is one. The chain uses TRBV27 and TRBJ2-7, with D possibly being TRBD1 or TRBD2 (7 bases each). Germline V CDR1 and CDR2: MNHEY, SMNVEV (reference sequence). This CDR3 region has 14 residues. Trimming took 3 bases from V and 4 from J, leaving 13 bases between them. The CDR3: CASSFGQGGYEQYF. The CDR3 region has the DNA TGTGCCAGCAGTTTCGGGCAGGGGGGGTACGAGCAGTACTTC.

The chain has TRBV6-1 and TRBJ2-1; TRBD2 agrees at 7 bases. V lost 7 bases to trimming and J lost 6 bases; unmatched junction nucleotides: 12. Germline CDR1 is MNHNS and CDR2 is SASEGT. The CDR3 consists of 15 residues. DNA of the CDR3: TGTGCCAGCACCCTATACACAACGGGGGGCAATGAGCAGTTCTTC. It encodes CASTLYTTGGNEQFF.

This rearrangement joins TRBV6-5 to TRBJ1-5, with 7 nucleotides matching TRBD1. Germline CDR1 and CDR2: MNHEY and SVGAGI. J gave up 5 bases and V 6 bases, and 10 bases lay outside the gene matches. CDR3 length equals 15 residues. CDR3 DNA: TGTGCCAGCAGATCCGGGACAGACTATCATCAGCCCCAGCATTTT. Translation gives CASRSGTDYHQPQHF.

The rearrangement links TRBV28 to TRBJ1-5; maybe TRBD1 (6 bases). This CDR3 is built from 16 residues. The germline V and J ends were trimmed by 6 bases and 2 bases, with 17 bases remaining between them. Germline V gives CDR1 MDHEN, CDR2 SYDVKM. CDR3 in amino acids: CASRPPGQSGNQPQHF. The CDR3 coding sequence is TGTGCCAGCAGGCCCCCCGGACAGTCGGGCAATCAGCCCCAGCATTTT.

The J gene is TRBJ2-3, the V gene TRBV2; D call uncertain. This CDR3 is built from 12 residues. Germline lookup yields CDR1 SNHLY and CDR2 FYNNEI. Trimming shortened V by 6 bases and J by 1 base, and 5 bases separated the two germline ends. The CDR3 loop reads CASRTGTDTQYF. For the CDR3, the DNA is TGTGCCAGCAGGACTGGCACAGATACGCAGTATTTT. The full variable domain, with the rest looked up from reference TRBV2 and TRBJ2-3, is EPEVTQTPSHQVTQMGQEVILRCVPISNHLYFYWYRQILGQKVEFLVSFYNNEISEKSEIFDDQFSVERPDGSNFTLKIRSTKLEDSAMYFCASRTGTDTQYFGPGTRLTVL.

This clone was seen a handful of times. The V gene is TRBV6-1, the J gene TRBJ2-3; 13 bases line up with TRBD2. The V segment lost 4 bases and the J segment 5 bases; nucleotides outside the gene matches: 6. Germline CDR1 MNHNS, CDR2 SASEGT. CDR3 length: 16 residues. CDR3 residues: CASSVTSGGALDTQYF. The CDR3 DNA sequence: TGTGCCAGCAGTGTCACTAGCGGGGGGGCCCTAGATACGCAGTATTTT.

The chain links TRBV6-1 to TRBJ1-5; no clear D. Trimming shortened V by 8 bases and J by 0 bases, and 11 bases separated the two germline ends. Germline V gene lookup returns CDR1 MNHNS and CDR2 SASEGT. This CDR3 has 14 residues. The CDR3 protein is CASASKGSNQPQHF. CDR3 nucleotides: TGTGCCAGCGCAAGTAAAGGTAGCAATCAGCCCCAGCATTTT.

The genes are TRBV19 and TRBJ1-2; possibly TRBD1 for D (5 bases). The germline V gene has CDR1 LNHDA and CDR2 SQIVND (reference sequence). V lost 9 bases to trimming and J lost 0 bases, with 20 bases between them. The CDR3 length is 16 residues. CDR3 bases: TGTGCCAGCTCGGGACTCTACGGAAGAACTAACTATGGCTACACCTTC. Its translation: CASSGLYGRTNYGYTF. Using reference TRBV19 and TRBJ1-2 for the parts outside the CDR3, the full variable domain is DGGITQSPKYLFRKEGQNVTLSCEQNLNHDAMYWYRQDPGQGLRLIYYSQIVNDFQKGDIAEGYSVSREKKESFPLTVTSAQKNPTAFYLCASSGLYGRTNYGYTFGSGTRLTVV.

The gene calls are TRBV7-8 and TRBJ2-7; TRBD1 agrees at 7 bases. CDR1 SGHVS and CDR2 FQNEAQ come from the germline V gene. The V and J ends lost 5 bases and 3 bases, in that order; junction bases with no gene match: 7. The CDR3 is made up of 14 amino acids. CDR3 region: CASSIHAGGYEQYF. Here the CDR3 DNA reads TGTGCCAGCAGCATCCATGCAGGGGGCTACGAGCAGTACTTC.

The chain is built from TRBV19 and TRBJ2-7; D is uncertain. V shed 9 bases and J shed 3 bases, with 15 bases lying between them. Looked up from germline, CDR1 is LNHDA and CDR2 is SQIVND (reference sequence). The CDR3 runs 13 residues. DNA for the CDR3: TGTGCCAGCAGCCCTCGCTCCCTCTACGAGCAGTACTTC. Protein sequence: CASSPRSLYEQYF.

J is TRBJ1-5 and V is TRBV30; D is perhaps TRBD1 (5 bases). The V gene's germline CDR1 is GTSNPN and CDR2 SVGIG (reference sequence). This CDR3 spans 13 amino acids. Trimming took off 2 bases at V and 5 bases at J, with 10 bases between the two ends. The CDR3 DNA reads as TGTGCCTGGAGTTCGGGACCGTATCAGCCCCAGCATTTT. Its protein is CAWSSGPYQPQHF.

The genes are TRBV5-8 and TRBJ2-5; 10 nucleotides align to TRBD2. Germline V gene data show CDR1 as SGHTS and CDR2 as YDEGEE. This CDR3 is 14 amino acids long. V was clipped by 4 bases and J by 4 bases; unmatched bases: 4. For the CDR3, the DNA is TGTGCCAGCAGCATTAGCGGGGGGCCAGAGACCCAGTACTTC. Protein product: CASSISGGPETQYF.

The rearrangement joins TRBV18 to TRBJ2-7, with D unresolved. The CDR3 consists of 13 residues. Germline lookup yields CDR1 KGHSH and CDR2 LQKENI. V lost 3 bases to trimming and J lost 9 bases, with 15 bases between them. CDR3 region: CASSPDPDEVQYF. In nucleotides, the CDR3 is TGTGCCAGCTCACCGGACCCGGACGAGGTGCAGTACTTC.